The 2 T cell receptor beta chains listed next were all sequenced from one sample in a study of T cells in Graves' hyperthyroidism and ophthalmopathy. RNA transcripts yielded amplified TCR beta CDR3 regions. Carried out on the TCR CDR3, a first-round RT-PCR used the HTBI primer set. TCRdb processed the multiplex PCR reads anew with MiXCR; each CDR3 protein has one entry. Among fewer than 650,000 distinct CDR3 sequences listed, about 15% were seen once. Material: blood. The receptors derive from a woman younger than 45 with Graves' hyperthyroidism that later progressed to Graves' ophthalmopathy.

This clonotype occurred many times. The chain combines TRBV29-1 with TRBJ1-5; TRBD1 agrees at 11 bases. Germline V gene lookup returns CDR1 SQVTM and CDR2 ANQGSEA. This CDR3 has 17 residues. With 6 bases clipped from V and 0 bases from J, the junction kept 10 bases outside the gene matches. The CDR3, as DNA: TGCAGCGTGCCTGCCGGGACAGGGGGTTATAGCAATCAGCCCCAGCATTTT. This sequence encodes CSVPAGTGGYSNQPQHF.

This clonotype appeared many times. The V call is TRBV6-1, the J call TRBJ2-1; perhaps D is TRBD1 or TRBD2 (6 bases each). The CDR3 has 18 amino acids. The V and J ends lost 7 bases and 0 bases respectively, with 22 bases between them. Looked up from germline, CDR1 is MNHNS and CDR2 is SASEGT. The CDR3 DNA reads TGTGCCAGCATCGACTTATCCGGGGGCCTGAGCTCCTACAATGAGCAGTTCTTC. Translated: CASIDLSGGLSSYNEQFF.